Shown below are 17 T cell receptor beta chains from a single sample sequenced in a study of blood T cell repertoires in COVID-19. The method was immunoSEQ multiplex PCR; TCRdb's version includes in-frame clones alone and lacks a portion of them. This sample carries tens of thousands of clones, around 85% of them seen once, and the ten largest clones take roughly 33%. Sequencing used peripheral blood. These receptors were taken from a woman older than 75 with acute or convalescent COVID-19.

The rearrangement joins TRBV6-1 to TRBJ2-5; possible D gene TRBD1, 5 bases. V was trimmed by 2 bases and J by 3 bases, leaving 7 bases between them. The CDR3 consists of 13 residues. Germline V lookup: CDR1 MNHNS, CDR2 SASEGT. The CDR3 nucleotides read TGTGCCAGCAGTGAAAGACAGAAAGAGACCCAGTACTTC. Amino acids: CASSERQKETQYF.

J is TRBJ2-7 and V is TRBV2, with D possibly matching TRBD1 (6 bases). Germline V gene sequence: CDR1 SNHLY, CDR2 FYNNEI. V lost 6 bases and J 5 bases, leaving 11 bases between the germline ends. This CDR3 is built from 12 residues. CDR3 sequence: CASSTTGNEQYF. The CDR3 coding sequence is TGTGCCAGCAGCACTACAGGGAACGAGCAGTACTTC. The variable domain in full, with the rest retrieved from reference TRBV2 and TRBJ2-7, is EPEVTQTPSHQVTQMGQEVILRCVPISNHLYFYWYRQILGQKVEFLVSFYNNEISEKSEIFDDQFSVERPDGSNFTLKIRSTKLEDSAMYFCASSTTGNEQYFGPGTRLTVT.

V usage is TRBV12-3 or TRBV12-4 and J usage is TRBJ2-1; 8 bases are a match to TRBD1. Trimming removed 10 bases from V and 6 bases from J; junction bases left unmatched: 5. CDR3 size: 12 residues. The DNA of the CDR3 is TGTGCCATGCAGGGGGCGTCCAATGAGCAGTTCTTC. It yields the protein CAMQGASNEQFF.

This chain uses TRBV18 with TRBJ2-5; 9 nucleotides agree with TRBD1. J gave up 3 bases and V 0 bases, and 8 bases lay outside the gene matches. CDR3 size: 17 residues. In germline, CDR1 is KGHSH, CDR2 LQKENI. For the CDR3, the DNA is TGTGCCAGCTCACCACCAAAAGGACAGGGGAAGAAAGAGACCCAGTACTTC. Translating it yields CASSPPKGQGKKETQYF.

The CDR3 DNA sequence: TGTGCCAGCAGCCAGTCAAGCGGGGGGCCCGGAAACACCATATATTTT. This sequence encodes CASSQSSGGPGNTIYF. J is TRBJ1-3 and V is TRBV3-1 (or the pseudogene TRBV3-2); a weak D match, TRBD1 (6 bases). CDR3 length: 16 residues. The ends were cut back, 3 bases at V and 4 bases at J, with 16 bases in the middle. Per the germline V gene, CDR1 is LGHDT and CDR2 is YNNKEL (reference sequence).

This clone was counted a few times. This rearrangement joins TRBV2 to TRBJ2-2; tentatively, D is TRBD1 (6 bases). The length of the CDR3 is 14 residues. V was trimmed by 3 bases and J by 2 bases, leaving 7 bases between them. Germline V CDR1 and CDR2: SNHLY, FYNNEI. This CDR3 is CASSEDSNTGELFF. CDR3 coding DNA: TGTGCCAGCAGTGAGGACAGCAACACCGGGGAGCTGTTTTTT.

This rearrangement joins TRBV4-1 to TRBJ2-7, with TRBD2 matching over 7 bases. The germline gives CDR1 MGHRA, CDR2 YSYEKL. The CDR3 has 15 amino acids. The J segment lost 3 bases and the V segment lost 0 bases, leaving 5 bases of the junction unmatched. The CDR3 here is CASSQESSGYYEQYF. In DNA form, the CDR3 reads TGCGCCAGCAGCCAAGAATCTAGCGGTTACTACGAGCAGTACTTC.

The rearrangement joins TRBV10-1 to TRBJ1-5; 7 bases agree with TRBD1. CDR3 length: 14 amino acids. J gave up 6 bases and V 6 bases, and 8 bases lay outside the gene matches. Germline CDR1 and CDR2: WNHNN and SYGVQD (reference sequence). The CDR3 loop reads CASSRGGDGQPQHF. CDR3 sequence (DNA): TGCGCCAGCAGCCGAGGGGGCGATGGTCAGCCCCAGCATTTT.

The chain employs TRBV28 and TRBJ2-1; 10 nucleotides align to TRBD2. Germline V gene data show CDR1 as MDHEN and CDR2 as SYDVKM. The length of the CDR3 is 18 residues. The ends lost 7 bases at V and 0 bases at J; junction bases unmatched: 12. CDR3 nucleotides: TGTGCCAGCACCCCTAGCGGGAGTTCTCTCAGCTCCTACAATGAGCAGTTCTTC. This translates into CASTPSGSSLSSYNEQFF.

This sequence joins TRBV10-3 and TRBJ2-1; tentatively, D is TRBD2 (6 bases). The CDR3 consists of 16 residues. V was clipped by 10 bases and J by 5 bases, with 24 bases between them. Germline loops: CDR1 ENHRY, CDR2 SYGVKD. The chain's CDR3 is CASFRDLAPGNNEQFF. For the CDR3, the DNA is TGTGCCAGCTTCCGGGACCTAGCGCCCGGCAACAATGAGCAGTTCTTC.

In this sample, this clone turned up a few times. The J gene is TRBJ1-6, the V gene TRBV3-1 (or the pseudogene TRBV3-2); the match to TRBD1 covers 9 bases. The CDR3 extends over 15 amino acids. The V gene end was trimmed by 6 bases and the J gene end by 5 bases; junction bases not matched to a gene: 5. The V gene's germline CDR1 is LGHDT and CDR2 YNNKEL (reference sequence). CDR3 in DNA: TGTGCCAGCAGTCCCCGGGACAGGGATAATTCACCCCTCCACTTT. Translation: CASSPRDRDNSPLHF.

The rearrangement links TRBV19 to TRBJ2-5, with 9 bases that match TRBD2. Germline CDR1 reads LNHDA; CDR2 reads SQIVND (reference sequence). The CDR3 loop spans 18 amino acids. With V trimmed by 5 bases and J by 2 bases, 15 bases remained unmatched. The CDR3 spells CASSPSAGGFMGQETQYF. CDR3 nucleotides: TGTGCCAGTAGTCCCTCAGCGGGAGGATTTATGGGGCAAGAGACCCAGTACTTC.

The CDR3 region has the DNA TGCGCCAGCAGCGCTCAGGGCCCTATGTATGAGCAGTTCTTC. Residues: CASSAQGPMYEQFF. The V and J genes are TRBV5-1 and TRBJ2-1, with a tentative D call TRBD1 (5 bases). The V end was cut by 4 bases, the J end by 8 bases, with 16 bases between. The germline V gene encodes CDR1 SGHRS and CDR2 YFSETQ. The CDR3 has 14 residues.

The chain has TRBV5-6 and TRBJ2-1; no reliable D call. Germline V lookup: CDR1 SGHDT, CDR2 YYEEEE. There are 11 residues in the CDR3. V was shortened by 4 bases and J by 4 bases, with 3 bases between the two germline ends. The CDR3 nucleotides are TGTGCCAGCAGCGTATACAATGAGCAGTTCTTC. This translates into CASSVYNEQFF.

CDR3 DNA: TGTGCCAGCAGCGAAAGACTGACAGGGATAAACACCATATATTTT. Translating gives CASSERLTGINTIYF. This chain links TRBV28 with TRBJ1-3; 7 bases line up with TRBD1. The CDR3 loop spans 15 amino acids. Trimming at V came to 6 bases and at J to 6 bases, leaving 11 bases not matched to a gene. CDR1 MDHEN and CDR2 SYDVKM come from the germline V gene. The full variable domain, rest sourced from reference TRBV28 and TRBJ1-3, is DVKVTQSSRYLVKRTGEKVFLECVQDMDHENMFWYRQDPGLGLRLIYFSYDVKMKEKGDIPEGYSVSREKKERFSLILESASTNQTSMYLCASSERLTGINTIYFGEGSWLTVV.

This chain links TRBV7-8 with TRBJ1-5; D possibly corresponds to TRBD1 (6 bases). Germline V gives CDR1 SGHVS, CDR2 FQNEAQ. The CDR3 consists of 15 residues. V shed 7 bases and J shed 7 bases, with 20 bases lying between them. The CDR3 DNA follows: TGTGCCAGCACCTCTGTGGGGGCCAGGGGACAGCCCCAGCATTTT. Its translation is CASTSVGARGQPQHF.

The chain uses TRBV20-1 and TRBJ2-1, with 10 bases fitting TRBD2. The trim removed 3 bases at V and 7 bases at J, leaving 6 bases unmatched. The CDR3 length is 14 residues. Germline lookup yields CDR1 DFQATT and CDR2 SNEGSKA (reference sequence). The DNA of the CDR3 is TGCAGTGCTAGTCCGACTAGCGGGCCTAATGAGCAGTTCTTC. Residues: CSASPTSGPNEQFF.